The 13 T cell receptor beta chains reported below all come from one sample, sequenced in a study of naive and memory T cell subsets. The beta constant-region primer was an equimolar mix of two oligonucleotides covering TRBC1 and TRBC2. The ligated cDNA underwent four PCR rounds using SP2 and nested alpha and beta constant-region primers. One entry per CDR3 protein results from TCRdb running MiXCR on the UMI-ligation and nested PCR reads. The sample has 80,000 to 95,000 distinct CDR3 sequences, around 9% seen once. Material: naive CD8+ T cells from blood. The receptors originated from a human donor in good health.

This clonotype was seen at least ten times. The chain recombines TRBV5-1 with TRBJ1-5; D perhaps matches TRBD1 (5 bases). Germline CDR1 and CDR2: SGHRS and YFSETQ. The CDR3 covers 13 residues. Deletions cut 0 bases from V and 7 bases from J, with 8 bases between. The CDR3 reads CASSLARGQPQHF. CDR3 coding DNA: TGCGCCAGCAGCTTGGCCCGGGGGCAGCCCCAGCATTTT.

The chain carries TRBV6-2 or TRBV6-3 and TRBJ1-5, with D perhaps TRBD1 (6 bases). Trimming cost V 7 bases and J 7 bases, with 14 bases left between them. Germline-derived CDR1 and CDR2 are MNHEY and SVGEGT. The CDR3 runs 13 residues. The CDR3, as DNA: TGTGCCAGCACCCCGGGGGCCAGGCAGCCCCAGCATTTT. Translating gives CASTPGARQPQHF.

J is TRBJ2-3 and V is TRBV30; D is uncertain. The germline V gene encodes CDR1 GTSNPN and CDR2 SVGIG (reference sequence). The CDR3 extends over 12 amino acids. V lost 0 bases to trimming and J lost 3 bases, with 4 bases between them. CDR3 amino acids: CAWSVRTDTQYF. In nucleotides, the CDR3 is TGTGCCTGGAGTGTCAGAACAGATACGCAGTATTTT.

This clonotype was counted many times. The chain uses TRBV6-6 and TRBJ2-1; tentatively, D is TRBD1 (5 bases). The germline V and J ends were trimmed by 5 bases and 3 bases, with 14 bases remaining between them. The CDR3 spans 15 residues. Germline values: CDR1 MNHNY, CDR2 SVGAGI (reference sequence). The CDR3 DNA is TGTGCCAGCAGTCCAGACAGAAACATCTACAATGAGCAGTTCTTC. It encodes CASSPDRNIYNEQFF.

The table lists this clonotype with a few counts. The V call is TRBV20-1, the J call TRBJ2-3; no firm D call. Germline V lookup: CDR1 DFQATT, CDR2 SNEGSKA (reference sequence). V was shortened by 2 bases and J by 0 bases, with 9 bases between the two germline ends. The CDR3 totals 14 residues. The chain's CDR3 is CSARHPQSTDTQYF. CDR3 DNA sequence: TGCAGTGCTAGACACCCACAGAGCACAGATACGCAGTATTTT.

This rearrangement joins TRBV20-1 to TRBJ2-3; 7 bases align to TRBD2. Germline CDR1 is DFQATT and CDR2 is SNEGSKA (reference sequence). The ends lost 1 base at V and 4 bases at J; junction bases unmatched: 2. The CDR3 is 13 amino acids. As DNA, the CDR3 is TGCAGTGCTAGAGCGGCGGGAGCAGATACGCAGTATTTT. It yields the protein CSARAAGADTQYF.

The CDR3 region is CASSVQMYEQYF. CDR3 sequence (DNA): TGTGCCAGCAGCGTCCAGATGTACGAGCAGTACTTC. V gene TRBV5-6 combines with J gene TRBJ2-7; the D is unclear. Germline V gene data show CDR1 as SGHDT and CDR2 as YYEEEE. V shed 4 bases and J shed 4 bases, with 9 bases lying between them. The CDR3 loop spans 12 amino acids.

This clonotype was picked up a small number of times. The CDR3 DNA reads as TGCGCCAGCAGCTTGGAGCGATTCGAAGCGGCTAACTATGGCTACACCTTC. Translated: CASSLERFEAANYGYTF. The chain joins TRBV5-1 to TRBJ1-2; no firm D call. This CDR3 has 17 residues. Germline lookup yields CDR1 SGHRS and CDR2 YFSETQ. The V gene lost 0 bases and the J gene lost 0 bases, with 15 bases spanning the gap. The whole variable domain, filled in from reference TRBV5-1 and TRBJ1-2, reads KAGVTQTPRYLIKTRGQQVTLSCSPISGHRSVSWYQQTPGQGLQFLFEYFSETQRNKGNFPGRFSGRQFSNSRSEMNVSTLELGDSALYLCASSLERFEAANYGYTFGSGTRLTVV.

The chain links TRBV3-1 to TRBJ1-2, with D maybe TRBD1 (6 bases). Trimming shortened V by 1 base and J by 4 bases, and 16 bases separated the two germline ends. There are 16 residues in the CDR3. Germline V lookup: CDR1 LGHDT, CDR2 YNNKEL (reference sequence). CDR3 in amino acids: CASSQGSTGKGYGYTF. In DNA, the CDR3 is TGTGCCAGCAGCCAAGGGTCAACAGGGAAGGGCTATGGCTACACCTTC.

Only one count was recorded for this clonotype. This could be a read error, since a much larger clone is one nucleotide away. It is likely a read error, because the conserved phenylalanine at the end of the CDR3 is missing. The chain links TRBV29-1 to TRBJ2-1; 8 bases fit TRBD1. V lost 6 bases and J lost 3; bases outside the gene matches: 4. CDR1 and CDR2 from the germline V gene are SQVTM and ANQGSEA. CDR3 length equals 13 residues. CDR3 protein: CSVTGVRYNEQFS. The CDR3 DNA sequence: TGCAGCGTGACAGGGGTTCGCTACAATGAGCAGTTCTCC.

This clonotype was picked up many times. The rearrangement links TRBV28 to TRBJ1-3; tentative D call: TRBD1 (6 bases). Germline V lookup: CDR1 MDHEN, CDR2 SYDVKM. V lost 6 bases and J 3 bases, leaving 12 bases between the germline ends. CDR3 length: 14 residues. CDR3 sequence: CASRQQGGGNTIYF. The CDR3 DNA is TGTGCCAGCAGACAACAGGGAGGTGGAAACACCATATATTTT.

At least ten counts were recorded for this clonotype. This chain uses TRBV28 with TRBJ2-5; 7 bases match TRBD1. This CDR3 spans 15 amino acids. Trimming took 3 bases from V and 2 from J; bases not matched to a gene: 6. From germline, CDR1 is MDHEN and CDR2 SYDVKM. The CDR3: CASSLTGTAQETQYF. CDR3 DNA: TGTGCCAGCAGTTTGACAGGGACAGCTCAAGAGACCCAGTACTTC.

This clonotype showed up just a few times. This chain links TRBV27 with TRBJ2-7, with 8 bases aligning to TRBD2. The CDR3 runs to 18 residues. Germline V gene data show CDR1 as MNHEY and CDR2 as SMNVEV (reference sequence). J gave up 3 bases and V 5 bases, and 18 bases lay outside the gene matches. CDR3 DNA sequence: TGTGCCAGCAGTATGGTGGGTGGATTAGCGGGACGAGGCTACGAGCAGTACTTC. Its protein is CASSMVGGLAGRGYEQYF.